This T cell receptor beta chain is drawn from a study of T cells in Graves' hyperthyroidism and ophthalmopathy (dated by TCRdb to between 2018 and 2020). Regarding the complete study: Peripheral blood samples were taken at initial diagnosis, before any treatment was given. To identify distinguishing TCR V-J signatures, a discovery cohort of about 100 patients was used, comprising 43 with Graves' ophthalmopathy and 55 to 65 with stable Graves' hyperthyroidism. Whether ophthalmopathy could be predicted prospectively was tested in an independent validation cohort made up of roughly 19 hyperthyroidism patients plus 17 patients who later progressed to ophthalmopathy. The 85 to 100 discovery patients were randomly split 7:3 into training and test sets. Thyroid tissue and blood T-cell repertoires from several Graves' hyperthyroidism patients were also compared in the study. Once sampling was done, hyperthyroidism patients were given methimazole at a starting dose of 30 mg daily, whereas ophthalmopathy patients were given high-dose intravenous methylprednisolone. According to the paper, TCR Vbeta CDR3 sequencing was carried out on about 140 peripheral blood samples, which came from about 45 ophthalmopathy, 75 to 80 hyperthyroidism and approximately 17 progressor patients. The full study reports these points: A model built on a 13 V-J signature distinguished ophthalmopathy from stable hyperthyroidism, reaching about 88% sensitivity and approximately 83% specificity in cross-validation and 80%/75% in testing. In validation, progression to ophthalmopathy was predicted by the model with about 70% sensitivity and 72.22% specificity, a median of about 6.8 months before onset. Sample size was not statistically predetermined, and investigators were not blinded to group allocation. Most expanded thyroid clonotypes (frequency above 0.001) were also detected in blood, a finding suggesting that blood repertoires may reflect thyroid immune responses.

Ophthalmopathy patients had moderately to severely active disease, with a Clinical Activity Score of 3 or more, a NOSPECS grade of 4 or more, and a disease duration of less than 3 months. Any patient with an uncontrolled infection, another autoimmune disease, pregnancy or lactation was excluded. Diagnoses were established on the basis of clinical symptoms, serum thyroxine and TRAb, thyroid ultrasound, and orbital computed tomography. PBMCs were isolated from about 10 ml of fresh peripheral blood by Ficoll-Paque density gradient centrifugation. Total RNA was extracted using Trizol reagent, and RNA quality was assessed on an Agilent 2100 Bioanalyzer. This clonotype was seen repeatedly, ten times or more. Its antigen remains undetermined. Base qualities are not at hand, and no much larger clone is one base apart. TCR beta CDR3 regions were amplified from RNA transcripts. The TCR CDR3 was subjected to a first round of RT-PCR using the HTBI primer set and the Qiagen OneStep RT-PCR kit. The libraries were constructed in a second round of multiplex PCR and then size-selected and purified. Paired-end sequencing of the libraries was performed with 100 bp reads on an Illumina HiSeq2000. On the authors' methods: Raw data were processed with SOAPnuke, discarding reads with adapters, uncalled bases, mean Phred below 15, or no exact constant-primer or identifier match. COPE v1.2.5 was used to merge high-quality paired reads, and clonotypes were defined as unique nucleotide sequences. MiTCR v1.1 was used to align clonotypes to the IMGT TRBV, TRBD and TRBJ reference segments. The analysis was restricted to V-J combinations with a frequency above 0.0001, which together covered 99% to 99.2% of the repertoires. A TCS score was defined as the ratio of F50 (clonal expansion) to E x V (chaos), with BLOSUM62-based TCRdist applied between CDR3 peptides within each V-J. Welch's t-statistics and random forest reduced some 510 V-J features to 13, which were used in a naive Bayes classifier (R e1071). The public reads were quality trimmed at Q25 with fastp and then assembled into clones with MiXCR by TCRdb, keeping productive beta chains. One record per CDR3 amino acid sequence lists the most common genes and DNA. TCRdb, not the authors, supplied the V and J calls. This sample comprises fewer than 250,000 distinct CDR3 sequences, about a sixth of them detected only once. The ten largest make up around 30% of the sample.

From the cysteine through the phenylalanine, the CDR3 covers 14 amino acids. Only the CDR3 region is kept as DNA, spanning 42 bases read in frame from base 1. The CDR1 and CDR2 encoded by the germline V gene are SGHVS and FNYEAQ. V and J lose 2 bases and 5 bases, and a span of 12 bases separates them. Material: blood. This sequence was found in a woman aged 18-29 years with Graves' ophthalmopathy. In this chain, TRBV7-6 is recombined with TRBJ2-5, with no D gene named confidently. The nucleotide sequence reads TGTGCCAGCAGCTTACCTCCCACCAGGGAGACCCAGTACTTC. Translation gives CASSLPPTRETQYF.